The entry below gives a single T cell receptor beta chain sequence along with its context. The antigen is undetermined. The PCR contained 60 Vbeta and 13 Jbeta primers. Profiled with immunoSEQ multiplex PCR; TCRdb holds only in-frame clones, not every one. There are 87,000 or so clones in the sample; approximately 7.7% occur only once, and about 2.5% lies in the top ten. The J segment lost 5 bases and the V segment lost 5 bases, leaving 14 bases of the junction unmatched. This CDR3 region has 16 residues. Germline CDR1 reads SGHTA; CDR2 reads FQGNSA. This record belongs to a study of cytomegalovirus exposure and HLA in healthy donors. Points from the study as a whole: Follow-up analysis later connected one missense variant in DCLRE1C with trimming of TCR beta V- and J-genes.

This receptor was taken from a man in his fifties in good health and CMV-seronegative. Sequenced: PBMCs. The V call is TRBV7-2, the J call TRBJ1-1; 7 bases are a match to TRBD1. The CDR3 sequence is CASSPATGRGRTEAFF. CDR3 in DNA: TGTGCCAGCAGCCCAGCGACAGGGCGAGGGCGTACTGAAGCTTTCTTT.